Listed here is a single T cell receptor (beta chain). The sample belongs to a study of blood T cell repertoires in COVID-19. The overall study: Acute and convalescent COVID-19 specimens originated in the United States, Italy and Spain. T cells, B-cell-depleted T cells, or PBMCs supplied cDNA or gDNA.

V lost 0 bases and J lost 7, with 7 bases in between. Germline V gene lookup returns CDR1 LGHDT and CDR2 YNNKEL (reference sequence). The CDR3 loop spans 13 amino acids. Original processing methods: Researchers report that nucleated cell counts were estimated from reference gene primer amplification. The method was immunoSEQ multiplex PCR; TCRdb's version includes in-frame clones alone and lacks a portion of them. That table supplies the V and J calls and clone size; D and trimming were determined from the DNA. The sample contains some 150,000 clones, 85% to 90% of which appear only once. The chain carries TRBV3-1 (or the pseudogene TRBV3-2) and TRBJ1-5; D gene ambiguous. The sequenced sample was peripheral blood. This receptor was obtained from a man aged 45-65 years with active COVID-19. CDR3 loop: CASSQDLGQPQHF. The CDR3 DNA follows: TGTGCCAGCAGCCAAGATCTAGGCCAGCCCCAGCATTTT.